One and the same sample provided the 30 T cell receptor beta chains below, sequenced in a study of Ad26.COV2.S vaccination and SARS-CoV-2 variants. Indicated treatment: about 20 received Ad26.COV2.S at low or high dose, single or two shots; several received placebo; per-sample allocation not given. Following the first vaccine or placebo injection, samples were taken on day 63. The protocol was immunoSEQ multiplex PCR, while the TCRdb copy is restricted to in-frame clones and leaves out a portion. The sample yields 400,000 to 500,000 clones, approximately 92% seen once. The sample in question was peripheral blood, obtained in a trial of Ad26.COV2.S vaccine versus placebo. The receptors stem from a person between 18 and 60 years old who received the Ad26.COV2.S COVID-19 vaccine or a placebo.

This rearrangement joins TRBV5-1 to TRBJ2-7; 7 bases are shared with TRBD1. Germline V lookup: CDR1 SGHRS, CDR2 YFSETQ. The CDR3 consists of 13 residues. Trimming at V came to 4 bases and at J to 3 bases, leaving 4 bases not matched to a gene. In DNA form, the CDR3 reads TGCGCCAGCAGCATGCGACAGGGCTACGAGCAGTACTTC. This encodes CASSMRQGYEQYF.

This chain links TRBV9 with TRBJ1-1; D is possibly TRBD1 (5 bases). This CDR3 comprises 14 residues. Trimming stripped 4 bases from V and 4 bases from J, with 14 bases between. Germline CDR1 is SGDLS and CDR2 is YYNGEE. The CDR3 region is CASSPLGGFTEAFF. In DNA, the CDR3 is TGTGCCAGCAGCCCCTTGGGGGGGTTCACTGAAGCTTTCTTT.

This sequence joins TRBV4-1 and TRBJ1-2; D is perhaps TRBD1 (6 bases). This CDR3 region has 16 residues. V lost 0 bases and J 2 bases, leaving 13 bases between the germline ends. Germline CDR1 MGHRA, CDR2 YSYEKL. This chain's CDR3 is CASSQDRSGANYGYTF. CDR3 bases: TGCGCCAGCAGCCAAGATCGGTCAGGGGCAAACTATGGCTACACCTTC.

The chain recombines TRBV28 with TRBJ2-1, with D possibly matching TRBD2 (6 bases). V was clipped by 6 bases and J by 5 bases, with 20 bases between them. The CDR3 contains 16 residues. CDR1 and CDR2 (germline): MDHEN, SYDVKM. CDR3 region: CASRSSGLSLNNEQFF. The CDR3, as DNA: TGTGCCAGCAGGTCTTCGGGACTCTCCCTAAACAATGAGCAGTTCTTC.

V usage is TRBV20-1 and J usage is TRBJ1-1; D is possibly TRBD1 (6 bases). V was clipped by 4 bases and J by 6 bases, with 18 bases between them. The CDR3 spans 14 residues. CDR1 and CDR2 (germline): DFQATT, SNEGSKA (reference sequence). This CDR3 reads CSATEQGFFAEAFF. CDR3 in DNA: TGCAGTGCTACTGAACAGGGTTTTTTCGCTGAAGCTTTCTTT.

This chain's CDR3 is CASSVSRGRSPNYGYTF. CDR3 coding DNA: TGTGCCAGCAGCGTAAGCCGGGGGCGGAGTCCTAACTATGGCTACACCTTC. V is TRBV9 and J is TRBJ1-2, with a weak D call TRBD1 (6 bases). Trimming took off 1 base at V and 0 bases at J, with 16 bases between the two ends. The CDR3 is 17 amino acids. Per the germline V gene, CDR1 is SGDLS and CDR2 is YYNGEE.

The chain recombines TRBV5-6 with TRBJ2-3, with D maybe TRBD1 (6 bases). CDR3 length: 16 amino acids. Deletions cut 4 bases from V and 2 bases from J, with 17 bases between. The V gene's germline CDR1 is SGHDT and CDR2 YYEEEE. In DNA form, the CDR3 reads TGTGCCAGCAGCGAACAAGTCAGGGGTTCCACAGATACGCAGTATTTT. Amino acid sequence: CASSEQVRGSTDTQYF.

This clone was observed a single time. The rearrangement joins TRBV5-1 to TRBJ2-3; D is unresolved. The CDR3 contains 13 residues. V lost 5 bases and J lost 0, with 7 bases in between. Per germline, CDR1 SGHRS and CDR2 YFSETQ. CDR3 amino acids: CASSAASTDTQYF. CDR3 nucleotides: TGCGCCAGCAGTGCCGCTAGCACAGATACGCAGTATTTT.

This clone was counted only a few times. This chain joins TRBV5-4 and TRBJ1-1, with D uncertain. V was pared by 5 bases and J by 4 bases, with 12 bases between. Germline assignment: CDR1 SGHNT and CDR2 YYREEE (reference sequence). CDR3 length: 13 residues. The CDR3 loop reads CASRSTDPTEAFF. CDR3 bases: TGTGCCAGCAGAAGTACAGACCCCACTGAAGCTTTCTTT.

This clone was found once. Other DNA sequences in the sample encode the same CDR3. The rearrangement joins TRBV5-1 to TRBJ1-2; TRBD1 is a possible D gene (5 bases). V lost 0 bases, J lost 3 bases, and 9 bases lay in between. CDR1 SGHRS and CDR2 YFSETQ come from the germline V gene. The CDR3 has 14 amino acids. CDR3: CASSLETGDYGYTF. CDR3 DNA: TGCGCCAGCAGCTTGGAGACGGGGGACTATGGCTACACCTTC.

This clone was recorded a few times. This chain joins TRBV4-2 and TRBJ2-7, with TRBD1 matching over 9 bases. In germline, CDR1 is LGHNA, CDR2 YNFKEQ. This CDR3 has 15 residues. The junction had 6 bases not matched to a gene; V was cut back by 3 bases and J by 3 bases. CDR3 in DNA: TGTGCCAGCAGCCAGGAGGGACAGGGAGTCTACGAGCAGTACTTC. Residues: CASSQEGQGVYEQYF.

This clone has only a few counts. The chain combines TRBV5-1 with TRBJ2-6; D might be TRBD1 (5 bases). V dropped 0 bases and J dropped 0 bases, with 13 bases sitting between them. The V gene's germline CDR1 is SGHRS and CDR2 YFSETQ. CDR3 size: 18 residues. The CDR3 DNA is TGCGCCAGCAGCTTGGAATCAGGGCAGGACTCTGGGGCCAACGTCCTGACTTTC. It specifies CASSLESGQDSGANVLTF.

The J gene is TRBJ2-1, the V gene TRBV7-8; D is unresolved. V dropped 4 bases and J dropped 6 bases, with 13 bases sitting between them. CDR3 size: 14 residues. The germline V gene has CDR1 SGHVS and CDR2 FQNEAQ. This CDR3 reads CASSSISLINEQFF. The DNA for the CDR3 is TGTGCCAGCAGCTCCATATCCTTAATCAATGAGCAGTTCTTC.

The chain couples TRBV14 to TRBJ1-2; tentatively, D is TRBD1 (5 bases). CDR3 length: 14 amino acids. Germline V gives CDR1 SGHDN, CDR2 FVKESK. V gave up 2 bases and J gave up 8 bases, with 15 bases separating them. In nucleotides, the CDR3 is TGTGCCAGCAGCCAAACGGCAGGGCTCGGAGGCTACACCTTC. It yields the protein CASSQTAGLGGYTF.

The chain combines TRBV5-8 with TRBJ2-7; 8 bases agree with TRBD1. V shed 4 bases and J 1 base; nucleotides not matched to a gene: 7. Germline values: CDR1 SGHTS, CDR2 YDEGEE. CDR3 size: 15 residues. CDR3 region: CASSRDRGESYEQYF. The CDR3 region has the DNA TGTGCCAGCAGCCGAGACAGGGGAGAGTCCTACGAGCAGTACTTC.

The V call is TRBV6-2 or TRBV6-3, the J call TRBJ1-1, with D tentatively TRBD1 (5 bases). Per the germline V gene, CDR1 is MNHEY and CDR2 is SVGEGT. The CDR3 contains 13 residues. With 5 bases removed from V and 5 bases from J, the gap between germline ends came to 12 bases. CDR3 protein: CASSVQGGTEAFF. CDR3 sequence (DNA): TGTGCCAGCAGTGTTCAGGGAGGAACTGAAGCTTTCTTT.

The chain joins TRBV11-3 to TRBJ1-3; unclear D gene. The V end lost 0 bases, the J end lost 0 bases, and 6 bases lay between the germline ends. Germline loops: CDR1 SGHNT, CDR2 YENEEA. CDR3 length: 15 residues. CDR3 nucleotide sequence: TGTGCCAGCAGCTTAGATGGAGACTCTGGAAACACCATATATTTT. Its translation is CASSLDGDSGNTIYF.

The count of this clone is one. V gene TRBV18 combines with J gene TRBJ1-1; no clear D gene. The CDR3 has 14 amino acids. Trimming stripped 3 bases from V and 3 bases from J, with 11 bases between. Per the germline V gene, CDR1 is KGHSH and CDR2 is LQKENI. CDR3 protein: CASSPSEGDTEAFF. The CDR3 bases are TGTGCCAGCTCACCTTCGGAGGGAGACACTGAAGCTTTCTTT.

The genes are TRBV19 and TRBJ1-1; D remains ambiguous. Trimming took 2 bases from V and 3 from J, leaving 10 bases between them. Per the germline V gene, CDR1 is LNHDA and CDR2 is SQIVND (reference sequence). The CDR3 totals 14 residues. The CDR3 DNA sequence: TGTGCCAGTAGTATATCGGGCGCAGACACTGAAGCTTTCTTT. Protein sequence: CASSISGADTEAFF.

This chain connects TRBV5-1 to TRBJ2-3, with D unclear. Germline loops: CDR1 SGHRS, CDR2 YFSETQ. The CDR3 is 15 amino acids. V was pared by 4 bases and J by 1 base, with 13 bases between. CDR3 nucleotides: TGCGCCAGCAGCCCCCGTGTCTCGGGCACAGATACGCAGTATTTT. It codes for CASSPRVSGTDTQYF.

CDR3 in DNA: TGTGCCAGCAGCCTAGGGACAGGAGCTACGTACGAGCAGTACGTC. Protein sequence: CASSLGTGATYEQYV. J is TRBJ2-7 and V is TRBV7-8; 8 bases are a match to TRBD1. The CDR3 is made up of 15 amino acids. The trim removed 5 bases at V and 4 bases at J, leaving 10 bases unmatched. The V gene's germline CDR1 is SGHVS and CDR2 FQNEAQ.

The V gene is TRBV18, the J gene TRBJ1-3; D unclear. CDR1 and CDR2 (germline): KGHSH, LQKENI. The CDR3 contains 17 residues. The V gene lost 2 bases and the J gene lost 3 bases, with 17 bases spanning the gap. The CDR3 spells CASSPNAIGPYGNTIYF. CDR3 bases: TGTGCCAGCTCACCAAATGCTATCGGACCTTATGGAAACACCATATATTTT. Using reference TRBV18 and TRBJ1-3 for the parts outside the CDR3, the full variable domain is NAGVMQNPRHLVRRRGQEARLRCSPMKGHSHVYWYRQLPEEGLKFMVYLQKENIIDESGMPKERFSAEFPKEGPSILRIQQVVRGDSAAYFCASSPNAIGPYGNTIYFGEGSWLTVV.

This sequence joins TRBV16 and TRBJ2-3; TRBD2 agrees at 7 bases. The CDR3 contains 17 residues. Germline trimming cut 5 bases from V and 0 bases from J; bases unmatched to any gene: 11. CDR1 KGHSY and CDR2 FQNENV come from the germline V gene. In DNA, the CDR3 is TGTGCCAGCAGCGCGGGACTATACCTAACTAGCACAGATACGCAGTATTTT. It translates to CASSAGLYLTSTDTQYF. Variable domain in full (rest from reference TRBV16 and TRBJ2-3): GEEVAQTPKHLVRGEGQKAKLYCAPIKGHSYVFWYQQVLKNEFKFLISFQNENVFDETGMPKERFSAKCLPNSPCSLEIQATKLEDSAVYFCASSAGLYLTSTDTQYFGPGTRLTVL.

This clone was counted a single time. The genes are TRBV12-3 or TRBV12-4 and TRBJ2-5; D remains unclear. V lost 4 bases to trimming and J lost 2 bases, with 2 bases between them. The CDR3 totals 11 residues. The CDR3 reads CASSSQETQYF. The CDR3 region has the DNA TGTGCCAGCAGTTCACAAGAGACCCAGTACTTC.

The chain carries TRBV25-1 and TRBJ2-2, with a possible D match to TRBD1 (5 bases). Germline CDR1 MGHDK, CDR2 SYGVNS. The germline V and J ends were trimmed by 3 bases and 9 bases, with 11 bases remaining between them. The CDR3 extends over 13 amino acids. The CDR3 is CASSEGQGRELFF. The CDR3 DNA reads TGTGCCAGCAGTGAGGGCCAGGGAAGGGAGCTGTTTTTT.

The chain combines TRBV6-2 or TRBV6-3 with TRBJ2-7; D tentatively reads TRBD1 or TRBD2 (5 bases each). Germline V gives CDR1 MNHEY, CDR2 SVGEGT. The CDR3 extends over 15 amino acids. V shed 3 bases and J shed 2 bases, with 14 bases lying between them. The CDR3 DNA follows: TGTGCCAGCAGTTATATGGTAAGGGACCCCTACGAGCAGTACGTC. Translated: CASSYMVRDPYEQYV.

The J gene is TRBJ1-5, the V gene TRBV10-3; the match to TRBD1 covers 9 bases. Germline CDR1 reads ENHRY; CDR2 reads SYGVKD. The ends lost 0 bases at V and 1 base at J; junction bases unmatched: 4. This CDR3 has 17 amino acids. CDR3 nucleotides: TGTGCCATCAGTGAGTCGAACAGGGGGCCCAGCAATCAGCCCCAGCATTTT. Its translation is CAISESNRGPSNQPQHF.

The table lists this clone with a few counts. The J gene is TRBJ2-7, the V gene TRBV6-5; D perhaps matches TRBD1 (6 bases). Germline CDR1 is MNHEY and CDR2 is SVGAGI. The CDR3 length is 11 residues. CDR3 sequence reads: CASSYPETGAV. In DNA form, the CDR3 reads TGTGCCAGCAGTTACCCAGAGACAGGAGCCGTC.

The chain carries TRBV27 and TRBJ1-6; tentatively, D is TRBD1 (5 bases). In germline, CDR1 is MNHEY, CDR2 SMNVEV (reference sequence). V lost 3 bases to trimming and J lost 10 bases, with 13 bases between them. This CDR3 region has 14 residues. CDR3 coding DNA: TGTGCCAGCAGTTTTTTGTTTGCAGGGTCACCCCTCCACTTT. It codes for CASSFLFAGSPLHF.

The chain is built from TRBV12-5 and TRBJ2-1, with 7 positions matching TRBD1. Looked up from germline, CDR1 is LGHNT and CDR2 is FRNRAP. The CDR3 is made up of 18 amino acids. With V trimmed by 0 bases and J by 3 bases, 11 bases remained unmatched. DNA for the CDR3: TGTGCTAGTGGTTTGGTACCCCCCGGACAGGTGGGCTACAATGAGCAGTTCTTC. Translation gives CASGLVPPGQVGYNEQFF.